This T cell receptor (beta chain) was observed in a study of T-cell reconstitution after alpha-beta-depleted transplantation in children. Overall study results and limits: The main origin of T-cell counts and diversity one year after transplant was newly produced T cells. The study reportedly traced alpha-beta T cells about two months after transplant to several hundred expanded graft clones. After transplant, high TCRbeta diversity at day 60 in some patients arose from surviving recipient T cells and thymic progenitors.

Molecular barcoding with unique molecular identifiers was used for the TCRbeta library. TCRdb processed the PCR reads anew with MiXCR; each CDR3 protein has one entry. This sample carries more than 200,000 distinct CDR3 sequences, 20% to 30% of them seen once, and the ten largest clones take about 4.8%. For this clonotype: What it recognizes is unknown.

The material was PBMCs, mostly from graft donor cells, obtained 360 days after TCRalphabeta/CD19-depleted stem cell transplant. The sequence was obtained from a female patient aged 2-9 years who had a stem cell transplant for congenital amegakaryocytic thrombocytopenia, so the T cells may come from the graft donor.

This CDR3 reads CSARASGRTSSYNEQFF. Written as DNA, the CDR3 is TGCAGTGCCAGGGCTAGCGGGAGGACGAGCTCCTACAATGAGCAGTTCTTC. This sequence joins TRBV20-1 and TRBJ2-1; 11 positions agree with TRBD2. The CDR3 contains 17 residues. Trimming at V came to 6 bases and at J to 0 bases, leaving 10 bases not matched to a gene. CDR1 is DFQATT, CDR2 SNEGSKA, per germline (reference sequence).